The 2 T cell receptor beta chains below all came from one sample that was sequenced in a study of CD8+CD57+ T cells in acquired aplastic anemia. Genomic DNA, the template, was used for profiling of the TCR beta VDJ and CDR3. TCRdb ran MiXCR on the reads and lists one entry per CDR3 protein. The table records about 180,000 distinct CDR3 sequences, approximately 45% of them present only once. Input material: sorted CD4+, CD8+, or CD8+CD57+ T cells (not recorded which) from PBMCs. The source is a human donor in good health.

This clonotype was recorded at least ten times. CDR3 DNA sequence: TGTGCCAGCAGCTTGGGTAGTAGCACAGATACGCAGTATTTT. Protein: CASSLGSSTDTQYF. The rearrangement uses TRBV5-4 and TRBJ2-3; D uncertain. This CDR3 comprises 14 residues. Germline CDR1 is SGHNT and CDR2 is YYREEE (reference sequence). Trimming removed 0 bases from V and 0 bases from J, with 5 bases in between.

This clonotype was observed a few times. CDR3 DNA: TGTGCCACTCCACTAGCGGGAGGGTGGGAGACCCAGTACTTC. This translates into CATPLAGGWETQYF. The chain employs TRBV24-1 and TRBJ2-5; TRBD2 matches 13 bases. The length of the CDR3 is 14 residues. Germline V gives CDR1 KGHDR, CDR2 SFDVKD. Losses at the gene ends were 10 bases for V and 5 bases for J; bases not matched to a gene: 6.